This T cell receptor beta chain was sequenced during a study of T-cell memory formation after mild COVID-19 (dated by TCRdb to the early 2020s). Broadly, across the study: Most TCR sequence clusters were specific to one of the two donors. Longitudinal TCRalpha and TCRbeta repertoire sequencing tracked T-cell clones expanding and contracting after mild COVID-19 in two donors. Two young, previously healthy adult volunteers, one female and one male, were included in the cohort.

Sequenced using an Illumina NovaSeq 6000. TCRalpha and TCRbeta cDNA libraries were constructed by 5'RACE with constant-segment primers, with sample barcodes and unique molecular identifiers being introduced. Trizol reagent was used to extract RNA from every sample. Amplification of the libraries took two PCR steps, and the second step added a second sample barcode plus Illumina TruSeq adapters. Sequencing of the libraries was done on an Illumina NovaSeq, producing 2 x 150 bp paired-end reads. From the authors' description of their analysis: With migec v1.2.7, reads were demultiplexed and then collapsed into UMI-guided consensus sequences. Using mixcr v2.1.11, UMI consensuses were aligned to TRA and TRB V and J templates and then assembled into clonotypes. Clonotypes were classified as expanded or contracted when called significant by both edgeR and NoisET, with noise models trained on biological replicates. For edgeR calls, a false discovery rate-adjusted p below 0.01 and a log2 fold-change threshold of 1 were applied. As an exploratory analysis of dynamics, max-normalized trajectories of the 1000 most abundant clonotypes were examined by PCA with hierarchical clustering. Separately sequenced CD4+ and CD8+ repertoires were used to assign a CD4 or CD8 phenotype to each responding clone. Starting from the raw public reads, TCRdb applied fastp trimming at Q25, assembled clones with MiXCR and retained in-frame beta chains. Entries are consolidated by CDR3 protein sequence, retaining the most common genes and DNA. The V and J calls reflect TCRdb's pipeline rather than the authors' work. Within this sample are about 290,000 distinct CDR3 sequences, with approximately 15% of them counted one time only. The ten largest clones take up around a fifth of the sample.

Ficoll-Paque density gradient centrifugation was the method used to isolate PBMCs. V and J lose 5 bases and 5 bases, and a span of 8 bases separates them. The CDR3 starts with the cysteine, ends with the phenylalanine, and has 12 residues. Here the CDR3 DNA is all that survives: 36 bases in frame from base 1. CDR1 and CDR2 are read off the germline V gene as SGHVS and FQNEAQ. Points the paper makes about the study in general: Only two mild cases were covered in the study, and larger cohorts including severe cases with pre-infection samples were considered necessary. Balanced CD4/CD8 phenotypes were observed for clones contracting from day 15 to 85, whereas a bias towards CD4+ was observed for a second wave of clones expanding from day 15 to 37. SARS-CoV-2 specificity of the second-wave clones peaking on day 37 was not confirmed. Contracting CD4+ clones turned up mainly in the CM and EM memory subsets, whereas EMRA was where CD8+ clones were enriched. The detection of some responding clones in pre-infection memory suggests that pre-existing cross-reactive memory T cells joined the SARS-CoV-2 response.

This clonotype has a count of ten or more. Its specific antigen is unknown. Per-nucleotide qualities are absent, and no much larger clonotype sits a single base away. The chain employs TRBV7-8 and TRBJ2-3, with the D segment identity uncertain. Sequenced: PBMCs or a T cell subset sorted from them (not recorded which). This receptor was identified in a man between 18 and 35 years old who had mild COVID-19 (a few samples of this study predate the infection). The sample titles of this study are shuffled in the database, so cell type and time point are left out; the donor was told from shared clones. The CDR3 reads CASSQNLDTQYF. The nucleotides are TGTGCCAGCAGCCAAAACTTAGATACGCAGTATTTT.